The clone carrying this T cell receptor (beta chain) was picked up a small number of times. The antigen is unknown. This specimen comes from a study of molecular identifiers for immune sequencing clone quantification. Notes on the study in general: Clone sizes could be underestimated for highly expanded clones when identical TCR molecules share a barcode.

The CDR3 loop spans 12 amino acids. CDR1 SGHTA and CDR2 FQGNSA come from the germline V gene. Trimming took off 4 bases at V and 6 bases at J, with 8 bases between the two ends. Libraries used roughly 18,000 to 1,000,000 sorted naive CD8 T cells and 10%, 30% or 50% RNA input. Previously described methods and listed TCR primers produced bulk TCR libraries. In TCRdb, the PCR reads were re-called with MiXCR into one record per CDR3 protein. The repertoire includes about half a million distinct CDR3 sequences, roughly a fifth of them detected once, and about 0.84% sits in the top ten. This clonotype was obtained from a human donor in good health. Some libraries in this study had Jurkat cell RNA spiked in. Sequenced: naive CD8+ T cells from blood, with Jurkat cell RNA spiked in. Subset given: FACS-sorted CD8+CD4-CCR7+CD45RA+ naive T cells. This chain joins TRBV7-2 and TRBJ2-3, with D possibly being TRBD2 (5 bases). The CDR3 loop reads CASSWGDDTQYF. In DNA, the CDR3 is TGTGCCAGCAGCTGGGGAGACGATACGCAGTATTTT.